The present T cell receptor (beta chain) was sequenced within a study of shared clonotypes between healthy human individuals. Study results and caveats: Even with large depth, rarefaction showed that sorted-subset sequencing was incomplete.

This table comes from immunoSEQ multiplex PCR, and its TCRdb copy is limited to in-frame clones, with some not included. The table lists more than 1,200,000 clones, 98% of them singletons. Trimming removed 4 bases from V and 2 bases from J, with 11 bases in between. Germline values: CDR1 KGHSH, CDR2 LQKENI. This CDR3 spans 14 amino acids. Regarding this clone: The antigen remains undetermined.

The chain is built from TRBV18 and TRBJ2-5; TRBD2 is a possible D gene (5 bases). This clonotype originated in a young man in good health. The sequencing input was naive CD4+ T cells sorted from blood. Subset noted: CD45RA+ positively selected. CDR3 region: CASSRELQQETQYF. CDR3 nucleotides: TGTGCCAGCTCACGGGAGCTACAGCAAGAGACCCAGTACTTC.